This paragraph reports one T cell receptor beta chain. Sequencing used immunoSEQ multiplex PCR; TCRdb keeps in-frame clones, though not all of them. The table lists 75,000 to 95,000 clones, approximately 93% of them singletons. The CDR3 covers 13 residues. Trimming cost V 3 bases and J 4 bases, with 7 bases left between them. This record belongs to a study of control samples from healthy donors and cancer patients. Sequencing was carried out using blood. This clonotype originated in a woman younger than 45 in good health. V gene TRBV12-3 or TRBV12-4 combines with J gene TRBJ2-1; D uncertain. CDR3 sequence: CASSFAGYNEQFF. CDR3 DNA: TGTGCCAGCAGTTTCGCCGGATACAATGAGCAGTTCTTC.